The clone carrying this T cell receptor (beta chain) was observed a few times. Together with thyroid ultrasound, orbital computed tomography, serum thyroxine and TRAb, clinical symptoms were used for diagnoses. Amplified regions were TCR beta CDR3 sequences from RNA transcripts. Initially, a first-round RT-PCR of the TCR CDR3 employed the HTBI primer set. In TCRdb, the multiplex PCR reads were re-called with MiXCR into one record per CDR3 protein. The sample consists of 750,000 to 900,000 distinct CDR3 sequences, over 35% of them appearing once. The data are from a study of T cells in Graves' hyperthyroidism and ophthalmopathy. The CDR3 runs 14 residues. Germline-derived CDR1 and CDR2 are SGHRS and YFSETQ. With 3 bases removed from V and 3 bases from J, the gap between germline ends came to 13 bases.

The genes are TRBV5-1 and TRBJ2-7; D gene ambiguous. The clonotype comes from a man aged 18 to 29 with Graves' hyperthyroidism. Sequencing used blood. The CDR3, as DNA: TGCGCCAGCAGCTCGGACGTGTTTTACTACGAGCAGTACTTC. Translating it yields CASSSDVFYYEQYF.